The sequence of this T cell receptor (beta chain) was determined in a study of cytomegalovirus exposure and HLA in healthy donors. Germline V CDR1 and CDR2: SGHRS, YFSETQ. The CDR3 has 14 amino acids. V was trimmed by 6 bases and J by 1 base, leaving 13 bases between them. Likely unrecorded immune exposures existed in these nominally healthy donors. The PCR contained 60 Vbeta and 13 Jbeta primers. Sequenced by immunoSEQ multiplex PCR; TCRdb stores in-frame clones only, minus some. This sample carries roughly 100,000 clones, more than 75% of them seen once, and the ten largest clones take about a tenth.

The chain is built from TRBV5-1 and TRBJ1-1; D may be TRBD1 (6 bases). This receptor was taken from a woman aged 18 to 35 in good health and CMV-seropositive. Sequenced sample: PBMCs. CDR3 protein: CASTSQGTNTEAFF. The CDR3 DNA follows: TGCGCCAGCACCTCTCAGGGGACGAACACTGAAGCTTTCTTT.